A selection of T cell receptor beta chains follows, all from one sample in a study of T cell responses to AZD1222 COVID-19 vaccine. Profiled with immunoSEQ multiplex PCR; TCRdb holds only in-frame clones, not every one. This repertoire shows 100,000 to 150,000 clones, around 85% found once; its top ten account for about 6.2%. This specimen consisted of peripheral blood, obtained on day 0 of AZD1222 vaccination. The receptors were gathered from an adult in good health. The CDR3 runs from the conserved cysteine through the conserved F or W. Fields, in order: clone size, J gene, V gene, D gene, CDR3 DNA, CDR3 protein. A D gene is named only where the DNA matches it firmly. For some rows the clone size is stated as once, few or many, or as a class when expanded; others skip it.

>NA|TRBJ2-3|TRBV19|NA
TGTGCCAGTAGTATTCTGGGAGATACGCAGTATTTT
CASSILGDTQYF
>NA|TRBJ1-6|TRBV28|NA
TGTGCCAGCAGTTTATCCCGTAGGGTTTCACCCCTCCACTTT
CASSLSRRVSPLHF
>NA|TRBJ2-7|TRBV7-9|NA
TGTGCCAGCAGCTTAGTAACAGAGATCTACGAGCAGTACTTC
CASSLVTEIYEQYF
>once|TRBJ1-4|TRBV18|NA
TGTGCCAGCTCACCACAGGGGGCAACTAATGAAAAACTGTTTTTT
CASSPQGATNEKLFF
>NA|TRBJ2-3|TRBV7-9|TRBD1
TGTGCCAGCAGCTTAGTCTTGGGGGGACAGGCGCAGTATTTT
CASSLVLGGQAQYF
>NA|TRBJ1-1|TRBV6-5|NA
TGTGCCAGCAGTTACGCAGGGAACACTGAAGCTTTCTTT
CASSYAGNTEAFF
>NA|TRBJ1-2|TRBV27|NA
TGTGCCAGCAGTTTGACGCCACTCTATGGCTACACCTTC
CASSLTPLYGYTF
>NA|TRBJ2-1|TRBV6-6|TRBD2
TGTGCCAGCAGTTACTCAGGACTAGGCTACAATGAGCAGTTCTTC
CASSYSGLGYNEQFF
>NA|TRBJ2-7|TRBV28|NA
TGTGCCAGCAGTTTACGTGGTAAGACCCACACCTACGAGCAGTACTTC
CASSLRGKTHTYEQYF
>NA|TRBJ1-2|TRBV12-5|TRBD1
TGTGCTAGTGGTTTGGACAGGGGAGTTGTTTATGGCTACACCTTC
CASGLDRGVVYGYTF
>NA|TRBJ1-2|TRBV30|NA
TGTGCCTGGGCGGGGCAGGTCGGTCGCTACACCTTC
CAWAGQVGRYTF
>NA|TRBJ1-2|TRBV7-9|TRBD1
TGTGCCAGCAGCTTAAGCCGCGATAAACAGGGGGATGGCTACACCTTC
CASSLSRDKQGDGYTF
>NA|TRBJ2-7|TRBV6-5|TRBD1
TGTGCCGGGGGTCCCCGGGACAGGGAGTACGAGCAGTACTTC
CAGGPRDREYEQYF
>NA|TRBJ1-5|TRBV28|TRBD1
TGTGCCAGCAGCTCGGGACAGGGGATAGGTCAGCCCCAGCATTTT
CASSSGQGIGQPQHF
>NA|TRBJ1-5|TRBV4-1|NA
TGCGCCAGCAGCCAAGACGGGGCCGCGAGGGATCAGCCCCAGCATTTT
CASSQDGAARDQPQHF
>NA|TRBJ1-6|TRBV11-2|NA
TGTGCCAGCAGCTTAGTCCAGGGGTGGTATTCACCCCTCCACTTT
CASSLVQGWYSPLHF
>NA|TRBJ2-1|TRBV18|TRBD1
TGTGCCAGCTCACCACCTAGGACAGGGAACAATGAGCAGTTCTTC
CASSPPRTGNNEQFF
>NA|TRBJ2-1|TRBV25-1|NA
TGTGCCAGCAGTGAGACGGCTCCCCCGTCGGGTAATGAGCAGTTCTTC
CASSETAPPSGNEQFF
>NA|TRBJ1-4|TRBV6-1|NA
TGTGCCAGCAGTGAAGATCGGTATGAAAAACTGTTTTTT
CASSEDRYEKLFF
>NA|TRBJ2-1|TRBV19|NA
TGTGCCAGTAGTATGGACGGTAATGAGCAGTTCTTC
CASSMDGNEQFF
>NA|TRBJ2-6|TRBV5-5|NA
TGTGCCAGCAGCTTGACTCTGCCCATGGCTACCTCTGGGGCCAACGTCCTGACTTTC
CASSLTLPMATSGANVLTF
>NA|TRBJ2-7|TRBV5-1|NA
TGCGCCAGCAGCTTGGGGCCCAGGGTCGACGAGCAGTACTTC
CASSLGPRVDEQYF
>NA|TRBJ1-1|TRBV7-2|NA
TGTGCCAGCAGCTTAGACGGGTTTGGCACTGAAGCTTTCTTT
CASSLDGFGTEAFF
>NA|TRBJ2-5|TRBV15|TRBD2
TGTGCCACCAGCAACCCGGGACTAGCGGGAGAGACCCAGTACTTC
CATSNPGLAGETQYF
>NA|TRBJ2-6|TRBV6-4|TRBD2
TGTGCCAGCAGTGCCAGCGGGGGGACTGGGGCCAACGTCCTGACTTTC
CASSASGGTGANVLTF
>NA|TRBJ1-1|TRBV5-5|NA
TGTGCCAGCAGCTTCGTGGGCACGTACACTGAAGCTTTCTTT
CASSFVGTYTEAFF
>NA|TRBJ1-1|TRBV9|NA
TGTGCCAGCAGCGTAACGGGGGCGAACACTGAAGCTTTCTTT
CASSVTGANTEAFF
>NA|TRBJ1-1|TRBV5-1|NA
TGCGCCAGCAGCTTCCTCGGGGGGCGGGCCCGTACTGAAGCTTTCTTT
CASSFLGGRARTEAFF
>NA|TRBJ2-7|TRBV15|NA
TGTGCCACCAGCAGAGATGGGCCCCCCGGCAGCGGCTACGAGCAGTACTTC
CATSRDGPPGSGYEQYF
>NA|TRBJ2-5|TRBV24-1|TRBD1
TGTGCCACCAGTGAATCGGGCCAGGGGGCGCGGGAGACCCAGTACTTC
CATSESGQGARETQYF
>NA|TRBJ2-1|TRBV28|TRBD2
TGTGCCAGCAGTTTAGGGACTAGCGGGGGGGTGCCCGAGCAGTTCTTC
CASSLGTSGGVPEQFF
>NA|TRBJ2-5|TRBV18|NA
TGTGCCAGCTCACCACCGAGGGACGGAGGCGCCGAGACCCAGTACTTC
CASSPPRDGGAETQYF
>NA|TRBJ1-3|TRBV7-2|TRBD1
TGTGCCAGCAGCATCCGGGACAGGGGACCTGGAAACACCATATATTTT
CASSIRDRGPGNTIYF
>NA|TRBJ1-1|TRBV11-2|NA
TGTGCCAGCAGGTTTCTCGGAGGTGGACCTGAAGCTTTCTTT
CASRFLGGGPEAFF
>NA|TRBJ2-7|TRBV7-9|NA
TGTGCCAGCAGCCGGACAGCCTACGAGCAGTACTTC
CASSRTAYEQYF
>NA|TRBJ1-1|TRBV5-1|NA
TGCGCCAGCAGCTGGTCAGGGTCGAACACTGAAGCTTTCTTT
CASSWSGSNTEAFF
>NA|TRBJ2-7|TRBV7-2|NA
TGTGCCAGCAGCTTAGGGGTCTACGAGCAGTACTTC
CASSLGVYEQYF
>NA|TRBJ1-2|TRBV6-5|TRBD1
TGTGCCAGCAGTTCCGGACAGGCCAGGCTTGTCTATGGCTACACCTTC
CASSSGQARLVYGYTF
>NA|TRBJ1-6|TRBV7-9|TRBD1
TGTGCCAGCAGCCTTAAAACCGGGACAGGGGATTCACCCCTCCACTTT
CASSLKTGTGDSPLHF
>NA|TRBJ1-4|TRBV5-5|NA
TGTGCCAGCAGCTTTTTGGTTGCAGAAAAACTGTTTTTT
CASSFLVAEKLFF
>NA|TRBJ1-4|TRBV4-3|NA
TGCGCCAGCAGCCAAGACTCGAATCCAACTAATGAAAAACTGTTTTTT
CASSQDSNPTNEKLFF
>NA|TRBJ2-4|TRBV28|TRBD2
TGTGCCAGCACCCCGGGACTAGCGGGGGCCGGGGCCAAAAACATTCAGTACTTC
CASTPGLAGAGAKNIQYF
>NA|TRBJ1-4|TRBV4-2|TRBD1
TGTGCCAGCAGCCAAGGGGGGGACAGTGAAAAACTGTTTTTT
CASSQGGDSEKLFF
>NA|TRBJ1-2|TRBV5-6|NA
TGTGCCAGCAACCTGGAGGGTAACTATGGCTACACCTTC
CASNLEGNYGYTF
>NA|TRBJ1-5|TRBV27|NA
TGTGCCAGCAGCCTTCGGGTGGGCAATCAGCCCCAGCATTTT
CASSLRVGNQPQHF